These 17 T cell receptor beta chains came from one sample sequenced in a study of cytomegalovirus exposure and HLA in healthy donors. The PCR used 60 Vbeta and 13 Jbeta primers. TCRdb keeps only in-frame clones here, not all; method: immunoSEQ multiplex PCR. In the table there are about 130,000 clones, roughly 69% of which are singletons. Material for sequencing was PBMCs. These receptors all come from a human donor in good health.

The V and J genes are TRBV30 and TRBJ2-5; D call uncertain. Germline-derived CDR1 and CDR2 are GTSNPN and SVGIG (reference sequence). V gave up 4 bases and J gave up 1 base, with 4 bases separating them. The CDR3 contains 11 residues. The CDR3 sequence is CAWTVQETQYF. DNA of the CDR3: TGTGCCTGGACGGTCCAAGAGACCCAGTACTTC.

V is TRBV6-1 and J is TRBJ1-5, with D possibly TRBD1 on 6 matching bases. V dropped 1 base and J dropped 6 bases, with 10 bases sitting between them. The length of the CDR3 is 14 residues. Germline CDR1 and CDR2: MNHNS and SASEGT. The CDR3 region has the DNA TGTGCCAGCAGTGAAGACAGGGTTTTTCAGCCCCAGCATTTT. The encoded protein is CASSEDRVFQPQHF.

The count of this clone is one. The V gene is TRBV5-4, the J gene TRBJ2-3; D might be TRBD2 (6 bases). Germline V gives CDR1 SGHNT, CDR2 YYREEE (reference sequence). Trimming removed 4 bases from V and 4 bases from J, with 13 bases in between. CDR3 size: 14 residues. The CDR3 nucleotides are TGTGCCAGCAGCCGTCCTAGCGATGCAGATACGCAGTATTTT. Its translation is CASSRPSDADTQYF. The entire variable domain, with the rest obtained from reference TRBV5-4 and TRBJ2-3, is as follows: ETGVTQSPTHLIKTRGQQVTLRCSSQSGHNTVSWYQQALGQGPQFIFQYYREEENGRGNFPPRFSGLQFPNYSSELNVNALELDDSALYLCASSRPSDADTQYFGPGTRLTVL.

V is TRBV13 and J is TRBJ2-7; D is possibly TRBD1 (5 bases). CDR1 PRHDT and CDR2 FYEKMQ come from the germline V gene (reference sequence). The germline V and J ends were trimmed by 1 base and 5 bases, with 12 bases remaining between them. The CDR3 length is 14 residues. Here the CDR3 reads CASSLAARVNEQYF. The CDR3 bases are TGTGCCAGCAGCTTAGCGGCCAGGGTAAACGAGCAGTACTTC.

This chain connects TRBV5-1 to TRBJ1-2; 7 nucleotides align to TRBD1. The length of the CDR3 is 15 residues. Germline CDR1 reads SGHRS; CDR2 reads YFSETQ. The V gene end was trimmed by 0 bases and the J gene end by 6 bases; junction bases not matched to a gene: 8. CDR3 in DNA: TGCGCCAGCAGCTTGGGACAGGGAGAACGCCATGGCTACACCTTC. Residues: CASSLGQGERHGYTF.

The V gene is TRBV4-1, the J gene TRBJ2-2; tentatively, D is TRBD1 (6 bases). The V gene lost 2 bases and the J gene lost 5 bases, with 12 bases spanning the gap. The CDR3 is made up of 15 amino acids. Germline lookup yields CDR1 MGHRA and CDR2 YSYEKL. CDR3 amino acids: CASSQPTTGTGELFF. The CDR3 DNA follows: TGCGCCAGCAGCCAACCCACCACAGGGACCGGGGAGCTGTTTTTT.

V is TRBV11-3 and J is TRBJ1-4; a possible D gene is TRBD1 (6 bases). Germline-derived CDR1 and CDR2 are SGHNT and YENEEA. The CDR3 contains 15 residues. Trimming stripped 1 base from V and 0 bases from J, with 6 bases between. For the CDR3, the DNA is TGTGCCAGCAGCTTAGCAGGGGCAACTAATGAAAAACTGTTTTTT. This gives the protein CASSLAGATNEKLFF.

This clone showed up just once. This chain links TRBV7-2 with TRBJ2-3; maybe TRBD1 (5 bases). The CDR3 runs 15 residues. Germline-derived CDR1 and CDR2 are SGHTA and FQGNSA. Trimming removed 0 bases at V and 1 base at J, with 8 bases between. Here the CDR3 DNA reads TGTGCCAGCAGCTTAGCGGCGACAGGCACAGATACGCAGTATTTT. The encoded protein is CASSLAATGTDTQYF.

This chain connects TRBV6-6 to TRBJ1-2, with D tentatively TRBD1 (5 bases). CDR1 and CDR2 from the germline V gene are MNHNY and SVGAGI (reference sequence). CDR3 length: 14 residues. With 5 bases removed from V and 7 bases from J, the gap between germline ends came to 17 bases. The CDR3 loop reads CASSPLGAAGGYTF. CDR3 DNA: TGTGCCAGCAGTCCCTTAGGGGCGGCTGGTGGCTACACCTTC.

CDR3 in DNA: TGTGCCAGCAGGGCGGGACAGGGTGGAAATCAGCCCCAGCATTTT. It specifies CASRAGQGGNQPQHF. The chain joins TRBV27 to TRBJ1-5; 9 positions agree with TRBD1. The CDR3 contains 15 residues. Trimming took 6 bases from V and 4 from J; bases not matched to a gene: 7. The germline V gene encodes CDR1 MNHEY and CDR2 SMNVEV (reference sequence).

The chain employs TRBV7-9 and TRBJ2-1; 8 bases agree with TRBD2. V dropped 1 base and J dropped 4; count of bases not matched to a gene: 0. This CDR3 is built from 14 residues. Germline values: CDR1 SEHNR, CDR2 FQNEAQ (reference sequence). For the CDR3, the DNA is TGTGCCAGCAGCTTAGGCGGGGGGTACAATGAGCAGTTCTTC. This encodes CASSLGGGYNEQFF.

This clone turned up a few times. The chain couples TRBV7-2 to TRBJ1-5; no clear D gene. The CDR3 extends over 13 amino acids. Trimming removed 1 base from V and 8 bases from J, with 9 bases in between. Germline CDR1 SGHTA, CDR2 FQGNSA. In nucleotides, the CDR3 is TGTGCCAGCAGCTTAGTAAGTCGGGAGCCCCAGCATTTT. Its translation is CASSLVSREPQHF.

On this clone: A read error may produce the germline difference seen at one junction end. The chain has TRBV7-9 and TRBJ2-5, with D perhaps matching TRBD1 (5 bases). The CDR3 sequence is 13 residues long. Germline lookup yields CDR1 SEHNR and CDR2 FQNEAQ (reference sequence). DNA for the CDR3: TGTTCCAGCAGCCCCCGGACAAAAGAGACCCAGTACTTC. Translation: CSSSPRTKETQYF.

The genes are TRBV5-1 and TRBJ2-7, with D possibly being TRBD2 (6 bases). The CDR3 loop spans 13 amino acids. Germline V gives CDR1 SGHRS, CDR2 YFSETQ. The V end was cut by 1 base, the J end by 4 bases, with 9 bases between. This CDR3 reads CASSLPSGYEQYF. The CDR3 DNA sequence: TGCGCCAGCAGCTTGCCGAGCGGGTACGAGCAGTACTTC.

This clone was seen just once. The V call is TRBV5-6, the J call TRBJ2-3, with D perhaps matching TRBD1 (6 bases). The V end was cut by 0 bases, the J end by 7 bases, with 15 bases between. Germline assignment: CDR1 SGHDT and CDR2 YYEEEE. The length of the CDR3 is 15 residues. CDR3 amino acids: CASSLGTLQGHTQYF. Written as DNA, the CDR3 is TGTGCCAGCAGCTTGGGGACTCTACAGGGCCATACGCAGTATTTT. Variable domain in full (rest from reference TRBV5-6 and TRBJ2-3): DAGVTQSPTHLIKTRGQQVTLRCSPKSGHDTVSWYQQALGQGPQFIFQYYEEEERQRGNFPDRFSGHQFPNYSSELNVNALLLGDSALYLCASSLGTLQGHTQYFGPGTRLTVL.

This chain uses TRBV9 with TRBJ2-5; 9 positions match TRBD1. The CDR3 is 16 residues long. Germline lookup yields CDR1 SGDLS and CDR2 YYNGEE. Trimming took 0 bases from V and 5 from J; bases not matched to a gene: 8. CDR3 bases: TGTGCCAGCAGCGTAGGGGGGACAGGGTTTTACGAGACCCAGTACTTC. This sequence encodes CASSVGGTGFYETQYF.

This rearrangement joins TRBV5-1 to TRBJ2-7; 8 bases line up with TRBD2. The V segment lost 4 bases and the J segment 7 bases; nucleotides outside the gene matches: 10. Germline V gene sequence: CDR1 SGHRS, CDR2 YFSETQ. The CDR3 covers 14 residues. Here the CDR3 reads CASSPTAGGWEQYF. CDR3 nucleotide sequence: TGCGCCAGCAGCCCGACGGCGGGGGGCTGGGAGCAGTACTTC.